A selection of T cell receptor beta chains follows, all from one sample in a study of T cells in Graves' hyperthyroidism and ophthalmopathy. In TCRdb, the multiplex PCR reads were re-called with MiXCR into one record per CDR3 protein. This table has around 520,000 distinct CDR3 sequences, around 22% appearing once. The sequenced material came from blood. Every receptor here comes from a woman aged 25 to 39 with Graves' ophthalmopathy. Both conserved end residues are part of each CDR3. A D gene is named only where the DNA matches it firmly. The listing skips clone size in some rows; elsewhere it reads once, few, many or a size class.

j_call,d_call,clone_size,v_call,cdr3_aa,cdr3_nt
TRBJ1-5,-,-,TRBV12-3/TRBV12-4,CASSLDPLRGNQPQHF,TGTGCCAGCAGTTTGGACCCGTTGCGTGGCAATCAGCCCCAGCATTTT
TRBJ1-5,-,many,TRBV6-1,CASSPSTGNSNQPQHF,TGTGCCAGCAGTCCCTCCACAGGGAATAGCAATCAGCCCCAGCATTTT
TRBJ1-1,-,-,TRBV20-1,CSANTPGRRTEAFF,TGCAGTGCTAACACACCGGGACGAAGGACTGAAGCTTTCTTT
TRBJ1-3,-,many,TRBV28,CASSHLILTGNTIYF,TGTGCCAGCAGTCACCTAATATTAACTGGAAACACCATATATTTT
TRBJ2-7,TRBD1,-,TRBV20-1,CSGHDRGPSYEQYF,TGCAGTGGTCATGACAGGGGGCCATCCTACGAGCAGTACTTC
TRBJ1-1,-,many,TRBV5-1,CASSLEGGSTEAFF,TGCGCCAGCAGCTTAGAGGGAGGGAGCACTGAAGCTTTCTTT
TRBJ1-2,TRBD1,many,TRBV7-3,CASSPTTGDGYTF,TGTGCCAGCAGCCCAACAACAGGGGATGGCTACACCTTC
TRBJ2-5,-,-,TRBV7-2,CASRKGGVQRETQYF,TGTGCCAGCAGAAAAGGTGGCGTTCAGAGGGAGACCCAGTACTTC
TRBJ1-2,-,many,TRBV12-3/TRBV12-4,CASARGFYGYTF,TGTGCCAGCGCGAGGGGATTCTATGGCTACACCTTC
TRBJ2-5,TRBD2,-,TRBV7-8,CASSKASGGYQETQYF,TGTGCCAGCAGCAAGGCTAGCGGGGGGTACCAAGAGACCCAGTACTTC
TRBJ1-2,-,-,TRBV7-2,CASSQGQQNYGYTF,TGTGCCAGCAGCCAGGGGCAGCAGAACTATGGCTACACCTTC
TRBJ1-1,-,few,TRBV12-5,CASGFRGSGGANTEAFF,TGTGCTAGTGGTTTTAGGGGTTCTGGGGGGGCGAACACTGAAGCTTTCTTT
TRBJ2-7,-,-,TRBV30,CAWSVPPQGLEQYF,TGTGCCTGGAGTGTTCCCCCGCAGGGACTCGAGCAGTACTTC
TRBJ2-2,-,once,TRBV11-2,CASTTGGVANTGELFF,TGTGCCAGCACAACTGGAGGCGTCGCGAACACCGGGGAGCTGTTTTTT
TRBJ1-3,-,-,TRBV11-3,CASSFKGNSGNTIYF,TGTGCCAGCAGCTTCAAAGGAAACTCTGGAAACACCATATATTTT
TRBJ2-6,-,many,TRBV5-4,CASSLSGRSSGANVLTF,TGTGCCAGCAGCTTGTCGGGCCGGAGCTCTGGGGCCAACGTCCTGACTTTC
TRBJ1-1,-,-,TRBV7-3,CASSFTDYTEAFF,TGTGCCAGCAGCTTCACAGATTACACTGAAGCTTTCTTT
TRBJ2-7,TRBD1,few,TRBV30,CAWSGARDSSYEQYF,TGTGCCTGGAGTGGAGCGAGGGACAGCTCCTACGAGCAGTACTTC
TRBJ2-5,-,many,TRBV5-1,CASSLDVRETQYF,TGCGCCAGCAGCTTGGACGTCCGGGAGACCCAGTACTTC
TRBJ1-6,-,-,TRBV12-3/TRBV12-4,CASSSYIPTLHF,TGTGCCAGCAGTTCCTACATTCCAACCCTCCACTTT
TRBJ1-1,-,many,TRBV12-3/TRBV12-4,CASSFGGFEAFF,TGTGCCAGCAGTTTCGGCGGATTTGAAGCTTTCTTT
TRBJ2-7,TRBD2,many,TRBV6-2/TRBV6-3,CASNEPGTSGYEQYF,TGTGCCAGCAATGAACCCGGGACTAGCGGCTACGAGCAGTACTTC
TRBJ2-2,-,many,TRBV12-3/TRBV12-4,CASRERANTGELFF,TGTGCCAGCAGGGAACGGGCTAACACCGGGGAGCTGTTTTTT
TRBJ1-5,-,many,TRBV20-1,CSATDSEYSNQPQHF,TGCAGTGCTACGGACAGCGAATATAGCAATCAGCCCCAGCATTTT
TRBJ2-7,-,few,TRBV6-2/TRBV6-3,CASSSPRGLYEQYF,TGTGCCAGCAGTTCCCCCCGAGGGCTCTACGAGCAGTACTTC
TRBJ2-5,-,-,TRBV11-2,CATTGPHQETKYF,TGTGCCACCACCGGACCGCACCAAGAGACCAAGTACTTC
TRBJ1-1,-,many,TRBV9,CASSPGSDRGRTEAFF,TGTGCCAGCAGCCCCGGATCCGATAGGGGGAGAACTGAAGCTTTCTTT
TRBJ2-7,-,many,TRBV6-5,CASSYYPKTATYEQYF,TGTGCCAGCAGTTACTACCCCAAGACTGCTACCTACGAGCAGTACTTC
TRBJ2-7,TRBD2,once,TRBV20-1,CSASETGTSGSSEQYF,TGCAGTGCTAGTGAGACCGGGACTAGCGGGAGCAGCGAGCAGTACTTC
TRBJ2-7,TRBD1,few,TRBV7-3,CASRGLEGQGAVHEQYF,TGTGCCAGCAGGGGCCTGGAGGGACAGGGGGCAGTCCACGAGCAGTACTTC
TRBJ1-1,-,-,TRBV30,CAWMGTVNTEAFF,TGTGCCTGGATGGGGACCGTGAACACTGAAGCTTTCTTT
TRBJ1-5,-,many,TRBV28,CASRPGTNLNQPQHF,TGTGCCAGCAGGCCCGGGACAAACCTGAATCAGCCCCAGCATTTT
TRBJ2-2,-,few,TRBV28,CASSLLRDSPTGELFF,TGTGCCAGCAGTTTACTCCGGGACTCCCCTACCGGGGAGCTGTTTTTT
TRBJ2-7,-,-,TRBV27,CASSSRLTGIYEQYF,TGTGCCAGCAGTTCCAGATTAACAGGGATCTACGAGCAGTACTTC
TRBJ1-3,-,many,TRBV2,CASSEQPASGNTIYF,TGTGCCAGCAGTGAACAGCCAGCCTCTGGAAACACCATATATTTT
TRBJ2-7,TRBD1,-,TRBV2,CASKLDRGLSYEQYF,TGTGCCAGCAAACTAGACAGGGGTTTATCCTACGAGCAGTACTTC
TRBJ1-1,-,many,TRBV11-2,CASSLKAGAGNTEAFF,TGTGCCAGCAGCTTAAAGGCAGGGGCGGGGAACACTGAAGCTTTCTTT
TRBJ2-2,-,many,TRBV30,CAWNMAATGELFF,TGTGCCTGGAACATGGCTGCCACCGGGGAGCTGTTTTTT
TRBJ1-3,-,many,TRBV11-2,CASSPTLGNTIYF,TGTGCCAGCAGCCCTACTCTTGGAAACACCATATATTTT
TRBJ1-5,TRBD1,few,TRBV14,CASSQSRGNDQPQHF,TGTGCCAGCAGCCAATCCAGGGGGAATGATCAGCCCCAGCATTTT
TRBJ2-7,-,-,TRBV6-1,CATKGGGDEQYF,TGTGCCACCAAGGGAGGGGGCGACGAGCAGTACTTC
TRBJ2-7,-,-,TRBV12-3/TRBV12-4,CASSLAGFDYEQYF,TGTGCCAGCAGTTTAGCTGGATTCGACTACGAGCAGTACTTC
TRBJ2-2,-,many,TRBV2,CAHRRGDGGELFF,TGTGCCCACCGGAGGGGGGATGGTGGGGAGCTGTTTTTT
TRBJ2-5,TRBD2,many,TRBV2,CASSENRGGRETQYF,TGTGCCAGCAGTGAAAATCGGGGGGGCCGAGAGACCCAGTACTTC
TRBJ2-5,TRBD1,few,TRBV5-1,CASSPGQGAIGFETQYF,TGCGCCAGCAGCCCGGGACAGGGGGCAATAGGGTTTGAGACCCAGTACTTC
TRBJ1-2,-,-,TRBV3-1,CASSQDPPGSYGYTF,TGTGCCAGCAGCCAAGATCCCCCGGGGAGCTATGGCTACACCTTC
TRBJ2-7,TRBD2,-,TRBV6-2/TRBV6-3,CASSYLLAEGPYEQYF,TGTGCCAGCAGTTACCTTCTAGCGGAGGGCCCTTACGAGCAGTACTTC
TRBJ2-7,-,-,TRBV5-1,CASTLNSYEQYF,TGCGCCAGCACTCTCAACTCCTACGAGCAGTACTTC
TRBJ1-3,-,once,TRBV5-1,CASSFLGLISGNTIYF,TGCGCCAGCAGCTTCCTCGGGCTCATCTCTGGAAACACCATATATTTT
TRBJ1-3,-,-,TRBV10-3,CAINGDFRGNTIYF,TGTGCCATCAATGGGGACTTTCGCGGAAACACCATATATTTT
TRBJ2-5,-,few,TRBV5-1,CASSSLGTSETQYF,TGCGCCAGCAGCTCACTCGGGACCTCGGAGACCCAGTACTTC
TRBJ1-1,-,-,TRBV14,CASSQQYGGTEAFF,TGTGCCAGCAGCCAGCAATATGGGGGGACTGAAGCTTTCTTT
TRBJ2-7,-,-,TRBV12-3/TRBV12-4,CASSLVLGGTEQYF,TGTGCCAGCAGTTTAGTTCTCGGGGGCACCGAGCAGTACTTC
TRBJ2-7,TRBD1,-,TRBV28,CASRGSGQAFYEQYF,TGTGCCAGCAGGGGATCGGGACAGGCGTTCTACGAGCAGTACTTC
TRBJ2-7,TRBD2,many,TRBV15,CATSRGMGLAGYEQYF,TGTGCCACCAGCAGAGGGATGGGACTAGCGGGCTACGAGCAGTACTTC